This T cell receptor beta chain was sequenced for a study of T cells in women clearing cervical HPV infection. Study-wide context: Cases were women with histologically confirmed HPV16-related CIN3 or worse, including a couple of invasive cancers.

Study conclusions and caveats: CIN3+ cases had significantly higher TCR repertoire richness than controls, but evenness did not differ. Timing of associations relative to infection is unclear; T-cell subsets were not isolated.

HPV was found by MY09/MY11 PCR and dot-blot genotyping. In the case of this clone: The antigen is unknown. The read terminates 3 residues ahead of where the CDR3 ends, so the germline J gene completes it.

Trimming shortened V by 0 bases and J by 4 bases, and 13 bases separated the two germline ends. The CDR3 extends over 15 amino acids. Germline assignment: CDR1 MGHRA and CDR2 YSYEKL. Generated by immunoSEQ multiplex PCR, the TCRdb table keeps only in-frame clones and is missing some. This sample's clone table lists over 10,000 clones. Sequenced sample: blood buffy coat. The rearrangement links TRBV4-1 to TRBJ2-7; possible D gene TRBD2, 6 bases. The receptor was derived from a woman between 18 and 70 years old with a cervical HPV16 infection that either progressed to CIN3+ or cleared (not recorded which). CDR3 amino acids: CASSQDRRAAYEQYF. The DNA read from the CDR3 is TGCGCCAGCAGCCAAGATCGGAGGGCAGCTTACGAG.